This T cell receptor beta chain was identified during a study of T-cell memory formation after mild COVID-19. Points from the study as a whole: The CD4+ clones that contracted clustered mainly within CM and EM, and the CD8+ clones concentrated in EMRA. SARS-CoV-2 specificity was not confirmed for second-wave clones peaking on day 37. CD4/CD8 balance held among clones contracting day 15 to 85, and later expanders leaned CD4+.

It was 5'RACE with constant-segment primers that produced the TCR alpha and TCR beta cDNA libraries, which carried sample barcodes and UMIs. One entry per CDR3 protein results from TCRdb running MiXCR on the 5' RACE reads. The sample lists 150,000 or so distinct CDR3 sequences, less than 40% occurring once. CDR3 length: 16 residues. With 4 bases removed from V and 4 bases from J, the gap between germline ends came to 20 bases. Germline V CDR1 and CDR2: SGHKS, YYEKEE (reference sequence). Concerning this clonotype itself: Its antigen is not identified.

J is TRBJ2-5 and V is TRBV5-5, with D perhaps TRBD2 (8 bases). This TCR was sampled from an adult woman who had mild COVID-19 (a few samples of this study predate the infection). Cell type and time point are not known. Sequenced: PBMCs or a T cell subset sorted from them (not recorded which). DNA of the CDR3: TGTGCCAGCAGCCCCACCGGGACTAGGACAGGAGAGACCCAGTACTTC. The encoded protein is CASSPTGTRTGETQYF.